These 18 T cell receptor beta chains were all obtained from the same sample, sequenced in a study of T cell changes during pregnancy in multiple sclerosis (dated by TCRdb to the late 2010s). Receptor amplification or capture employed the immunoSEQ multiplex PCR assay. The clones in this table, taken by TCRdb from immuneACCESS, are in-frame only. Not every clone is retained; where verified, under half of the shortfall comes from an unresolved V gene, and the cause of the rest is unknown. Present in this sample are over 75,000 clones, 85% to 95% of which were seen just once. The ten largest clones take up 2.6% of the sample. Sequenced material: peripheral blood, taken in the first trimester of pregnancy. These receptors all stem from a female donor with multiple sclerosis, enrolled in a pregnancy study.

The chain joins TRBV16 to TRBJ1-1; unclear D gene. Trimming took off 2 bases at V and 3 bases at J, with 10 bases between the two ends. The CDR3 is 14 residues long. Germline CDR1 reads KGHSY; CDR2 reads FQNENV. CDR3 nucleotides: TGTGCCAGCAGCCAAAGGCAGGTAGACACTGAAGCTTTCTTT. Translating it yields CASSQRQVDTEAFF.

This clone appeared a single time. The chain combines TRBV7-3 with TRBJ2-7, with 8 bases identical to TRBD2. V trimming: 3 bases; J trimming: 0 bases; junction bases outside the gene matches: 1. Germline CDR1 reads SGHTA; CDR2 reads FQGTGA. CDR3 size: 14 residues. CDR3 sequence: CASSLSGSSYEQYF. In DNA, the CDR3 is TGTGCCAGCAGCTTGAGCGGGAGCTCCTACGAGCAGTACTTC.

The CDR3 loop reads CAWRLDRVSNEQFF. Written as DNA, the CDR3 is TGTGCCTGGAGACTGGACAGGGTATCCAATGAGCAGTTCTTC. This chain connects TRBV30 to TRBJ2-1; 8 bases agree with TRBD1. The CDR3 totals 14 residues. J was trimmed by 6 bases and V by 3 bases; bases with no gene match: 7. Germline values: CDR1 GTSNPN, CDR2 SVGIG (reference sequence). The full variable domain, rest sourced from reference TRBV30 and TRBJ2-1, is SQTIHQWPATLVQPVGSPLSLECTVEGTSNPNLYWYRQAAGRGLQLLFYSVGIGQISSEVPQNLSASRPQDRQFILSSKKLLLSDSGFYLCAWRLDRVSNEQFFGPGTRLTVL.

This rearrangement joins TRBV19 to TRBJ2-3; D unresolved. The CDR3 length is 15 residues. Per germline, CDR1 LNHDA and CDR2 SQIVND (reference sequence). Trimming took 7 bases from V and 4 from J, leaving 18 bases between them. In DNA form, the CDR3 reads TGTGCCAGTACCCCCTCAAGCTTCCAGGCAGATACGCAGTATTTT. Its protein product is CASTPSSFQADTQYF.

By sample fraction, this clone is medium-sized. The V call is TRBV2, the J call TRBJ2-7; a possible D gene is TRBD2 (6 bases). Germline CDR1 SNHLY, CDR2 FYNNEI. V was cut by 6 bases and J by 4 bases, with 13 bases left in between. The length of the CDR3 is 13 residues. CDR3 sequence reads: CASSLPGVYEQYF. The CDR3 nucleotides are TGTGCCAGCAGCCTGCCGGGGGTTTACGAGCAGTACTTC.

This sequence joins TRBV4-2 and TRBJ2-1; D may be TRBD1 (5 bases). The CDR3 length is 12 residues. Per germline, CDR1 LGHNA and CDR2 YNFKEQ. The V end lost 2 bases, the J end lost 7 bases, and 6 bases lay between the germline ends. The CDR3 DNA reads TGTGCCAGCAGCCAAAGGGGTAATGAGCAGTTCTTC. This sequence encodes CASSQRGNEQFF.

The chain employs TRBV10-3 and TRBJ2-7; 11 positions match TRBD2. There are 18 residues in the CDR3. Losses at the gene ends were 4 bases for V and 2 bases for J; bases not matched to a gene: 13. Germline V gene sequence: CDR1 ENHRY, CDR2 SYGVKD. CDR3 DNA: TGTGCCATCAGTGGTCCCTCTAGGACTAGCGGGTCTGCCTACGAGCAGTACTTC. It specifies CAISGPSRTSGSAYEQYF.

V and J are TRBV5-1 and TRBJ1-1, with 7 nucleotides matching TRBD1. Germline CDR1 is SGHRS and CDR2 is YFSETQ. The length of the CDR3 is 15 residues. Trimming took 7 bases from V and 8 from J; bases not matched to a gene: 17. In DNA, the CDR3 is TGCGCCAGCGGGAGCGACACAGGGGACCCAGAAGAAGCTTTCTTT. It is translated as CASGSDTGDPEEAFF.

The chain is built from TRBV5-1 and TRBJ2-7, with D maybe TRBD2 (5 bases). Trimming pared 0 bases from V and 5 bases from J, leaving 12 bases between. The CDR3 has 14 amino acids. Germline CDR1 reads SGHRS; CDR2 reads YFSETQ. The CDR3: CASSLDRGSDEQYF. Written as DNA, the CDR3 is TGCGCCAGCAGCTTGGATCGGGGTTCCGACGAGCAGTACTTC. Looking up the rest from reference TRBV5-1 and TRBJ2-7 gives the full variable domain: KAGVTQTPRYLIKTRGQQVTLSCSPISGHRSVSWYQQTPGQGLQFLFEYFSETQRNKGNFPGRFSGRQFSNSRSEMNVSTLELGDSALYLCASSLDRGSDEQYFGPGTRLTVT.

The chain couples TRBV5-1 to TRBJ1-1, with D hard to call. The CDR3 contains 15 residues. V was trimmed by 0 bases and J by 0 bases, leaving 9 bases between them. Germline assignment: CDR1 SGHRS and CDR2 YFSETQ. CDR3 protein: CASSLASVLNTEAFF. In DNA form, the CDR3 reads TGCGCCAGCAGCTTGGCCTCAGTCCTGAACACTGAAGCTTTCTTT.

Only one count was recorded for this clone. The chain combines TRBV6-5 with TRBJ1-2; D unclear. This CDR3 is built from 14 residues. V shed 0 bases and J shed 2 bases, with 7 bases lying between them. The germline V gene encodes CDR1 MNHEY and CDR2 SVGAGI. CDR3 nucleotide sequence: TGTGCCAGCAGTTACTCGGCGGGGAACTATGGCTACACCTTC. Protein sequence: CASSYSAGNYGYTF.

The rearrangement links TRBV29-1 to TRBJ2-7; 7 bases match TRBD1. The CDR3 extends over 13 amino acids. CDR1 and CDR2 from the germline V gene are SQVTM and ANQGSEA. The V and J ends lost 5 bases and 1 base, in that order; junction bases with no gene match: 5. DNA of the CDR3: TGCAGCGTTACCGGGACAGATTCCTACGAGCAGTACTTC. Residues: CSVTGTDSYEQYF.

J is TRBJ2-1 and V is TRBV21-1; TRBD2 is taken as the D call from the table, unchecked against the DNA. TRBV21-1 represents a pseudogene. CDR3 length equals 17 residues. As DNA, the CDR3 is TGTGCCAGCAGCAAAGCAATCGGACTAGCGGTAGACAATGAGCAGTTCTTC. It specifies CASSKAIGLAVDNEQFF.

This clone was recorded a few times. This rearrangement joins TRBV19 to TRBJ2-7, with TRBD1 identical over 10 bases. CDR3 length equals 14 residues. V gave up 3 bases and J gave up 2 bases; unmatched junction bases: 1. Germline values: CDR1 LNHDA, CDR2 SQIVND (reference sequence). The CDR3 DNA reads TGTGCCAGTAGTATGGGGACAGGGGCCTACGAGCAGTACTTC. Translation: CASSMGTGAYEQYF.

The CDR3 protein is CASSPLSGKKGEQFF. DNA for the CDR3: TGTGCCAGCAGCCCTCTGAGCGGGAAGAAGGGGGAGCAGTTCTTC. The V gene is TRBV6-1, the J gene TRBJ2-1; 7 bases align to TRBD2. The CDR3 sequence is 15 residues long. Germline assignment: CDR1 MNHNS and CDR2 SASEGT. Trimming removed 6 bases from V and 10 bases from J; junction bases left unmatched: 15.

The gene calls are TRBV4-1 and TRBJ1-2; possibly TRBD1 for D (5 bases). CDR3 length equals 14 residues. CDR1 is MGHRA and CDR2 is YSYEKL in the germline V gene. Deletions cut 1 base from V and 5 bases from J, with 11 bases between. The CDR3 DNA is TGCGCCAGCAGCCAAGTTGGTCAGGGTTATGGCTACACCTTC. Its protein product is CASSQVGQGYGYTF.

This chain uses TRBV5-1 with TRBJ2-1, with a weak D call TRBD2 (5 bases). Germline V CDR1 and CDR2: SGHRS, YFSETQ. Trimming took off 0 bases at V and 7 bases at J, with 14 bases between the two ends. This CDR3 has 15 residues. The CDR3 sequence: CASSLADSFRNEQFF. CDR3 nucleotide sequence: TGCGCCAGCAGCTTGGCGGACTCGTTTCGGAATGAGCAGTTCTTC.

J is TRBJ2-7 and V is TRBV6-1; 11 nucleotides align to TRBD2. CDR3 size: 20 residues. CDR1 is MNHNS, CDR2 SASEGT, per germline. The V and J ends lost 1 base and 3 bases, in that order; junction bases with no gene match: 17. The CDR3 sequence is CASSEGPTTIAGGPLYEQYF. CDR3 coding DNA: TGTGCCAGCAGTGAAGGCCCTACAACGATAGCGGGAGGGCCACTCTACGAGCAGTACTTC.